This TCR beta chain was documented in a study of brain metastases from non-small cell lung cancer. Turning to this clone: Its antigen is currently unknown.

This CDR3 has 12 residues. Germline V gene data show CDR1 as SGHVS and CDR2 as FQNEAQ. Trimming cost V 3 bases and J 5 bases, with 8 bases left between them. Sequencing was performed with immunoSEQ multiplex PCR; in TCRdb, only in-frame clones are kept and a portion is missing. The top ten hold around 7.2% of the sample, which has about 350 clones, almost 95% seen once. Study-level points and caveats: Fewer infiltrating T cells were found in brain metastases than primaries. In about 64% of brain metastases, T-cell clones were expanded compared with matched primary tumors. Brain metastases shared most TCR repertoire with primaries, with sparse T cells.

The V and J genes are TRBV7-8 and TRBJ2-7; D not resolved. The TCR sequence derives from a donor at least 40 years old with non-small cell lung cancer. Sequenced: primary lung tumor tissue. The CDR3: CASSFLVNEQYF. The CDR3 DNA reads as TGTGCCAGCAGCTTCCTAGTTAACGAGCAGTACTTC.